One and the same sample provided the 21 T cell receptor beta chains below, sequenced in a study of CD8+ T cells in alopecia areata. RNA was extracted and reverse transcribed into cDNA as the sequencing template. Clones were read by immunoSEQ multiplex PCR, and TCRdb kept only the in-frame ones, dropping some. The sample yields under 20,000 clones, without any singletons. CD4, CD8alpha, NKG2D, NKG2ACE and other markers guided sorting of pooled cutaneous lymph node cells. Sequences were obtained from CD8+ T cells sorted from a lymph node. All receptors come from a C3H/HeJ mouse with alopecia areata. The strain bears MHC haplotype H2-k.

Many counts were recorded for this clone. Each gene name is a mouse one. The part of the CDR3 DNA that was read is TGTGCCAGCAGTGACGGGACAACCTAT. Translation: CASSDGTTY. In full, the CDR3 is CASSDGTTYEQYF. The V and J genes are TRBV13-3 and TRBJ2-7, with a weak D call TRBD1 (6 bases). The CDR3 end falls 4 residues outside the read, so it is completed with the germline J gene. V lost 2 bases to trimming and J lost 2 bases, with 8 bases between them. Germline lookup yields CDR1 NNHDY and CDR2 SYVADS. This CDR3 has 13 amino acids.

This clone was counted a few times. Genes and germline come from the mouse. The read terminates 4 residues before the CDR3 end, so the remaining end is supplied by the germline J gene. The chain recombines TRBV5 with TRBJ1-2; 8 nucleotides match TRBD1. J gave up 0 bases and V 5 bases, and 2 bases lay outside the gene matches. From germline, CDR1 is LGHNA and CDR2 YNLKQL (reference sequence). This CDR3 region has 14 residues. The CDR3 DNA, read in part, is TGTGCCAGCAGCGTACAGGGGGCAAACTCC. Translated, it gives CASSVQGANS. The whole CDR3 reads CASSVQGANSDYTF.

Of note for this clone: Gene names follow the mouse nomenclature. The read comes to an end 4 residues before the CDR3 does, leaving the germline J gene to fill in the end. This chain uses TRBV13-1 with TRBJ1-1; maybe TRBD1 (6 bases). With 3 bases removed from V and 1 base from J, the gap between germline ends came to 7 bases. CDR3 length equals 13 residues. Germline V gives CDR1 NSHNY, CDR2 SYGAGN. This CDR3 is CASSAQGNTEVFF. The CDR3 DNA, read in part, is TGTGCCAGCAGTGCACAGGGGAACACA.

This clone was detected ten times or more. Germline and genes: mouse. The sequenced part of the CDR3 DNA is TGTGCCAGCGGTGATACGACTGGGAACTATGCT. Translating gives CASGDTTGNYA. From start to end, the CDR3 is CASGDTTGNYAEQFF. The V call is TRBV13-2, the J call TRBJ2-1; 7 bases match TRBD2. Sequencing ends 4 residues short of the CDR3 end; the germline J gene provides the rest. Germline CDR1 NNHNN, CDR2 SYGAGS (reference sequence). The CDR3 covers 15 residues. V lost 1 base and J lost 1; bases outside the gene matches: 2.

This clone has just a few counts. The gene names given are mouse names. With the read ending 4 residues before the CDR3 end, the germline J gene is used to fill in that end. Other DNA sequences in the same sample also yield this CDR3. The chain uses TRBV13-1 and TRBJ1-1; 7 positions match TRBD1. The germline V gene encodes CDR1 NSHNY and CDR2 SYGAGN. This CDR3 has 13 amino acids. Unmatched junction bases numbered 0, after V lost 3 bases and J lost 1 base. The CDR3 bases that were read are TGTGCCAGCAGTGGGACAGGGAACACA. The encoded protein is CASSGTGNT. The whole CDR3 protein reads CASSGTGNTEVFF.

This clone showed up many times. The gene names here belong to mouse. The read gets to within 4 residues of the CDR3 end, and the germline J gene fills in the rest. V and J are TRBV13-1 and TRBJ1-2; the match to TRBD1 covers 11 bases. Germline trimming cut 0 bases from V and 3 bases from J; bases unmatched to any gene: 1. The CDR3 totals 15 residues. Per the germline V gene, CDR1 is NSHNY and CDR2 is SYGAGN. CDR3 loop: CASSDADRGHSDYTF. The sequenced part of the CDR3 DNA is TGTGCCAGCAGTGATGCGGACAGGGGGCACTCC.

Points on this clone: These gene names are mouse names. Read coverage stops 4 residues before the CDR3 terminus; the germline J gene supplies the remainder. This chain uses TRBV13-3 with TRBJ2-4; no firm D call. The CDR3 is 15 amino acids. The germline V and J ends were trimmed by 3 bases and 0 bases, with 11 bases remaining between them. Germline assignment: CDR1 NNHDY and CDR2 SYVADS. The DNA read from the CDR3 is TGTGCCAGCAGTGGTGCTGGCTTTAGTCAAAAC. Translating it yields CASSGAGFSQN. The entire CDR3 reads CASSGAGFSQNTLYF.

This clone was counted a few times. Gene names denote mouse genes. The CDR3 extends 4 residues past the end of the read, so its final part is completed from the germline J gene. The chain couples TRBV5 to TRBJ2-4; TRBD1 might be the D (6 bases). V shed 1 base and J shed 0 bases, with 8 bases lying between them. Germline V CDR1 and CDR2: LGHNA, YNLKQL (reference sequence). The CDR3 contains 15 residues. CDR3 DNA (partial): TGTGCCAGCAGCCAAGGGACAGCTAGTCAAAAC. This encodes CASSQGTASQN. In full, the CDR3 reads CASSQGTASQNTLYF.

This clone is judged medium-sized (0.01 to 0.1%). Mouse names are used for the genes. From the germline J gene comes the end of the CDR3, since the read stops 4 residues before it. V gene TRBV13-3 combines with J gene TRBJ2-7, with no clear D. Germline V gene sequence: CDR1 NNHDY, CDR2 SYVADS. The CDR3 extends over 13 amino acids. V was trimmed by 1 base and J by 0 bases, leaving 5 bases between them. The CDR3 sequence is CASSDPGSYEQYF. The CDR3 bases that were read are TGTGCCAGCAGTGATCCAGGCTCCTAT.

About this clone: Mouse gene names apply. The read ends 4 residues shy of where the CDR3 ends; the end is completed using the germline J gene. This chain links TRBV13-1 with TRBJ1-2; D is possibly TRBD1 (6 bases). The germline V and J ends were trimmed by 3 bases and 3 bases, with 9 bases remaining between them. Germline V gives CDR1 NSHNY, CDR2 SYGAGN. There are 13 residues in the CDR3. The CDR3 bases that were read are TGTGCCAGCAGTGTACAGGGAGACTCC. It yields the protein CASSVQGDS. The CDR3 as a whole reads CASSVQGDSDYTF.

This clone was seen many times. All gene names here are mouse names. The CDR3 end is not reached by the read, which stops 4 residues before it; the germline J gene fills it in. V usage is TRBV13-3 and J usage is TRBJ2-1, with D perhaps TRBD1 (5 bases). The germline V gene encodes CDR1 NNHDY and CDR2 SYVADS. CDR3 length: 15 residues. Trimming pared 1 base from V and 3 bases from J, leaving 11 bases between. The CDR3 loop is CASSDSGHSYAEQFF. The covered CDR3 bases are TGTGCCAGCAGTGATTCCGGACACAGCTATGCT.

This clone was seen only a few times. Gene names and germline match the mouse. The read ends 4 residues before the CDR3 terminus; that terminus is restored from the germline J gene. This rearrangement joins TRBV17 to TRBJ2-5; TRBD2 might be the D (6 bases). Germline values: CDR1 MNHDT, CDR2 YYDKIL. The CDR3 is made up of 12 amino acids. The sequenced CDR3 bases are TGTGCTAGCAGTAGACTGGGGGAC. Protein: CASSRLGD. The complete CDR3 protein is CASSRLGDTQYF.

For this clone: Mouse germline and gene names are used. The read terminates 4 residues before the CDR3 end, so the remaining end is supplied by the germline J gene. The chain is built from TRBV13-1 and TRBJ2-1; 11 bases agree with TRBD2. This CDR3 is 14 amino acids long. Germline V gives CDR1 NSHNY, CDR2 SYGAGN. CDR3 bases read: TGTGCCAGCAGTGCGGACTGGGGGGAAGCT. Its translation is CASSADWGEA. The whole CDR3 sequence reads CASSADWGEAEQFF.

This clone was seen ten or more times. These gene names are mouse names. Coverage ceases 4 residues before the CDR3 finishes, and the germline J gene fills in the end. The rearrangement joins TRBV13-3 to TRBJ1-1; 10 positions match TRBD1. Germline V gene data show CDR1 as NNHDY and CDR2 as SYVADS. The CDR3 runs 15 residues. The DNA read from the CDR3 is TGTGCCAGCAGTGACCCCGGGACAGGGGTGGGA. It encodes CASSDPGTGVG. The full CDR3 reads CASSDPGTGVGEVFF.

This clone was seen at least ten times. All gene names here are mouse names. The read halts 4 residues ahead of the CDR3 end, with the missing end drawn from the germline J gene. The V call is TRBV17, the J call TRBJ1-1, with TRBD1 as a possible D gene (5 bases). CDR1 MNHDT and CDR2 YYDKIL come from the germline V gene. This CDR3 contains 12 residues. With 9 bases removed from V and 0 bases from J, the gap between germline ends came to 8 bases. CDR3 DNA, as far as it was read: TGTGCTAGTGGACAAGCAAACACA. This encodes CASGQANT. From start to end, the CDR3 is CASGQANTEVFF.

About this clone itself: Germline and genes: mouse. With the read ending 4 residues before the CDR3 end, the germline J gene is used to fill in that end. The rearrangement joins TRBV13-2 to TRBJ1-2, with D perhaps matching TRBD1 (6 bases). The germline V gene has CDR1 NNHNN and CDR2 SYGAGS (reference sequence). This CDR3 is 15 amino acids long. V dropped 2 bases and J dropped 0 bases, with 11 bases sitting between them. The CDR3 loop reads CASGERQDANSDYTF. CDR3 bases read: TGTGCCAGCGGTGAGAGACAGGATGCAAACTCC.

This clone is deemed medium-sized. Gene and germline names: mouse. The DNA read from the CDR3 is TGTGCCAGCAGTCGACAGGGAGAGGAATAT. Translation gives CASSRQGEEY. The full CDR3 reads CASSRQGEEYEQYF. The rearrangement links TRBV3 to TRBJ2-7; 7 nucleotides match TRBD1. The read stops 4 residues short of the end of the CDR3; the missing end is completed from the germline J gene. There are 14 residues in the CDR3. Germline assignment: CDR1 SNHLY and CDR2 FYNGKV (reference sequence).

This clone has a handful of counts. The gene names given are mouse names. The read gets to within 4 residues of the CDR3 end, and the germline J gene fills in the rest. V usage is TRBV19 and J usage is TRBJ2-7, with 9 bases matching TRBD1. Per the germline V gene, CDR1 is FNHDT and CDR2 is SITEND (reference sequence). This CDR3 contains 14 residues. CDR3 DNA, as far as it was read: TGTGCCAGCAGTATAGGGACAGGGGAATAT. This codes for CASSIGTGEY. The whole CDR3 sequence reads CASSIGTGEYEQYF.

This clone showed up just a few times. Any gene name here is a mouse gene name. The read comes to an end 4 residues before the CDR3 does, leaving the germline J gene to fill in the end. The chain couples TRBV1 to TRBJ2-2; D is uncertain. The CDR3 totals 15 residues. V dropped 3 bases and J dropped 0 bases, with 8 bases sitting between them. Germline CDR1 NSQYPW, CDR2 LRSPGD (reference sequence). The CDR3 loop is CTCSAQRANTGQLYF. The CDR3 bases that were read are TGCACCTGCAGTGCGCAGAGAGCAAACACCGGG. Full variable domain (outside the CDR3, taken from reference TRBV1 and TRBJ2-2): VTLLEQNPRWRLVPRGQAVNLRCILKNSQYPWMSWYQQDLQKQLQWLFTLRSPGDKEVKSLPGADYLATRVTDTELRLQVANMSQGRTLYCTCSAQRANTGQLYFGEGSKLTVL.

This clone was counted only a few times. This may be a read error: a much more frequent sequence differs by one nucleotide. All gene names here are mouse names. The DNA ends 4 residues before the CDR3 does, and the rest of the CDR3 is filled in from the germline J gene. The gene calls are TRBV5 and TRBJ1-2; 8 nucleotides align to TRBD1. CDR1 is LGHNA and CDR2 is YNLKQL in the germline V gene (reference sequence). V shed 4 bases and J 0 bases; nucleotides not matched to a gene: 1. This CDR3 comprises 14 residues. CDR3 amino acids: CASSPDRANSDYTF. CDR3 DNA, as far as it was read: TGTGCCAGCAGCCCGGACAGGGCAAACTCC.

This clone was counted a few times. Mouse gene names apply. The part of the CDR3 DNA that was read is TGTGCCAGCAGCACAGGGGTCAACTCC. Its protein is CASSTGVNS. In full, the CDR3 is CASSTGVNSDYTF. The chain carries TRBV19 and TRBJ1-2; 7 positions match TRBD1. The read comes to an end 4 residues before the CDR3 does, leaving the germline J gene to fill in the end. Per germline, CDR1 FNHDT and CDR2 SITEND (reference sequence). There are 13 residues in the CDR3. The V gene end was trimmed by 5 bases and the J gene end by 2 bases; junction bases not matched to a gene: 3.